Listed here are 10 T cell receptor beta chains from one sample, sequenced in a study of blood T cell repertoires in COVID-19. Profiling relied on immunoSEQ multiplex PCR, and the TCRdb table lists in-frame clones only, not all of them. The data show around 97,000 clones, approximately 84% seen once. The sample taken for sequencing was peripheral blood. These TCRs come from an older man with acute or convalescent COVID-19.

The CDR3 sequence is CASSQDGSGSYNEQFF. The CDR3 region has the DNA TGTGCCAGCAGCCAAGATGGATCAGGCTCCTACAATGAGCAGTTCTTC. The V gene is TRBV4-2, the J gene TRBJ2-1; no definite D call. CDR1 is LGHNA, CDR2 YNFKEQ, per germline. V lost 0 bases to trimming and J lost 0 bases, with 9 bases between them. The CDR3 runs to 16 residues.

The chain employs TRBV3-1 (or the pseudogene TRBV3-2) and TRBJ2-5; 8 bases agree with TRBD2. Germline V gene sequence: CDR1 LGHDT, CDR2 YNNKEL (reference sequence). This CDR3 has 15 residues. The V segment lost 0 bases and the J segment 5 bases; nucleotides outside the gene matches: 5. The CDR3 here is CASSQESGRWETQYF. CDR3 DNA: TGTGCCAGCAGCCAAGAGAGCGGGAGATGGGAGACCCAGTACTTC.

Only a few counts were recorded for this clone. The chain has TRBV27 and TRBJ2-7, with 13 nucleotides matching TRBD2. The CDR3 has 16 amino acids. Germline lookup yields CDR1 MNHEY and CDR2 SMNVEV (reference sequence). V shed 8 bases and J 5 bases; nucleotides not matched to a gene: 12. CDR3: CASGLSRTSGSNEQYF. In nucleotides, the CDR3 is TGTGCCAGCGGCTTATCCAGGACTAGCGGGAGCAACGAGCAGTACTTC.

This clone occurred a few times. J is TRBJ2-1 and V is TRBV18; perhaps TRBD1 as D (5 bases). CDR1 is KGHSH and CDR2 is LQKENI in the germline V gene. CDR3 size: 13 residues. Deletions cut 4 bases from V and 8 bases from J, with 12 bases between. Here the CDR3 reads CASSLQGVDEQFF. CDR3 sequence (DNA): TGTGCCAGCTCACTCCAAGGGGTTGATGAGCAGTTCTTC.

The CDR3 sequence is CASSSGGGRETQYF. The CDR3 bases are TGTGCCAGCAGCTCAGGGGGCGGGCGAGAGACCCAGTACTTC. The chain carries TRBV5-4 and TRBJ2-5; TRBD1 agrees at 8 bases. Looked up from germline, CDR1 is SGHNT and CDR2 is YYREEE (reference sequence). This CDR3 spans 14 amino acids. V shed 3 bases and J 4 bases; nucleotides not matched to a gene: 5. Drawing the rest from reference TRBV5-4 and TRBJ2-5, the complete variable domain is ETGVTQSPTHLIKTRGQQVTLRCSSQSGHNTVSWYQQALGQGPQFIFQYYREEENGRGNFPPRFSGLQFPNYSSELNVNALELDDSALYLCASSSGGGRETQYFGPGTRLLVL.

This rearrangement joins TRBV28 to TRBJ1-2; the D gene is possibly TRBD1 (6 bases). The CDR3 consists of 14 residues. The germline gives CDR1 MDHEN, CDR2 SYDVKM. Deletions cut 1 base from V and 8 bases from J, with 14 bases between. CDR3 coding DNA: TGTGCCAGCAGTTTATTTCGCCAGGGGAAAGGCTACACCTTC. Its translation is CASSLFRQGKGYTF.

The genes are TRBV11-3 and TRBJ2-1; D gene unclear. The CDR3 runs to 15 residues. Between the trimmed V and J ends, which lost 1 base and 0 bases, there was a span of 7 bases. Germline V gene lookup returns CDR1 SGHNT and CDR2 YENEEA. The CDR3 DNA reads as TGTGCCAGCAGCTTAGGTAGGAGCTCCTACAATGAGCAGTTCTTC. This sequence encodes CASSLGRSSYNEQFF. Full variable domain (rest looked up from reference TRBV11-3 and TRBJ2-1): EAGVVQSPRYKIIEKKQPVAFWCNPISGHNTLYWYLQNLGQGPELLIRYENEEAVDDSQLPKDRFSAERLKGVDSTLKIQPAELGDSAVYLCASSLGRSSYNEQFFGPGTRLTVL.

The chain has TRBV2 and TRBJ1-6, with no clear D. This CDR3 contains 17 residues. Per germline, CDR1 SNHLY and CDR2 FYNNEI. V lost 2 bases to trimming and J lost 6 bases, with 17 bases between them. CDR3 nucleotide sequence: TGTGCCAGCAGTGAATTTCCCAGAAATGGTTTTAATTCACCCCTCCACTTT. Translation: CASSEFPRNGFNSPLHF.

CDR3 nucleotide sequence: TGTGCCAGCAGCCGGACAGGCGGATCCAACACTGAAGCTTTCTTT. Protein product: CASSRTGGSNTEAFF. The chain joins TRBV5-6 to TRBJ1-1, with 7 bases fitting TRBD1. Germline loops: CDR1 SGHDT, CDR2 YYEEEE. The CDR3 covers 15 residues. The ends lost 4 bases at V and 2 bases at J; junction bases unmatched: 8. The full variable domain, with the rest looked up from reference TRBV5-6 and TRBJ1-1, is DAGVTQSPTHLIKTRGQQVTLRCSPKSGHDTVSWYQQALGQGPQFIFQYYEEEERQRGNFPDRFSGHQFPNYSSELNVNALLLGDSALYLCASSRTGGSNTEAFFGQGTRLTVV.

The rearrangement links TRBV3-1 (or the pseudogene TRBV3-2) to TRBJ2-5, with D maybe TRBD1 (5 bases). The V and J ends lost 2 bases and 2 bases respectively, with 9 bases between them. The CDR3 covers 14 residues. Germline CDR1 reads LGHDT; CDR2 reads YNNKEL (reference sequence). The CDR3 bases are TGTGCCAGCAGCCAAAACAGGAGACAAGAGACCCAGTACTTC. This codes for CASSQNRRQETQYF.